The present entry profiles one TCR beta chain with its context. The antigen it binds to is not known. Base qualities are not at hand, and no much larger clone is one base apart. Taken from the germline V gene, the CDR1 and CDR2 loops are MNHNS and SASEGT. Trimming leaves V shorter by 1 base and J shorter by 5 bases, with the junction holding 2 bases beyond the gene matches. From its cysteine to its phenylalanine, the CDR3 spans 14 amino acids. Left in the record is the CDR3 DNA by itself, 42 bases read in frame from the first base. The data are from a study of identifying expanded T cells in peripheral blood (dated by TCRdb to the late 2010s). Looking at the study overall: Technical replicates were generated by sequencing separate aliquots of the same genomic DNA pool, with four replicates compared pairwise. What the research found in general, with its limitations: Variance in clone template counts between approximately two-week samples significantly increased with total template count across all healthy donors. Around 1.3 differentially abundant clones were flagged by the binomial model between technical replicates, whereas about 15 and 19 were flagged over two weeks and four weeks, respectively. The authors expected biological variance in healthy repertoires might increase further over much longer intervals such as months to years. Across all healthy-donor time intervals, the beta-binomial model significantly cut both the number of clones called differentially abundant and the false-positive rate.

The immunoSEQ Assay, which relies on bias-controlled multiplex PCR amplification of genomic DNA, was used to profile TCRbeta CDR3 regions. Under the source paper's analysis protocol: To quantify the absolute abundance of each unique TCRbeta CDR3 region, the sequences were collapsed and filtered. Differential abundance was tested with two models: a binomial (Fisher-equivalent) model and a beta-binomial model that adds time-dependent variance fitted from healthy donors. Clones with fewer than 5 combined templates were removed, and a clone was called differentially abundant if the clone's Benjamini-Hochberg FDR was below 0.01. Beta-binomial variance was modeled as a function of total template count across the two samples using the form v = (b*log(k)+a)^2. TCRdb took over this immuneACCESS table, retaining in-frame rearrangements with V and J assigned. Such tables are incomplete; in checked studies, under half of the missing clones stem from an unresolved V gene, and the remainder is unexplained. From that table come the V and J calls and clone size; the DNA was used to work out D and trimming. Here the sample has 100,000 to 150,000 clones; about 86% occur a single time. The ten biggest clones cover around 8.2% of the sample.

No immune events such as infections were documented for the healthy donors during the collection period. Healthy-donor blood repertoires served as a training cohort to calibrate time-dependent variance in a beta-binomial model of T-cell clone differential abundance. The training cohort included about ten healthy donors, of whom 3 were female and 7 were male. On average the donors were around 39 years old, and their ages spanned roughly 29 to 70 years. Whole blood, obtained from a commercial supplier, was collected from each healthy donor at three time points spaced about 2 weeks apart. For immunosequencing, genomic DNA was extracted from whole blood that had not been sorted.

The clonotype originates from a person aged 18 to 75 in good health. The chain is assembled from TRBV6-1 and TRBJ2-5; 9 bases in the middle match TRBD1. The sample consisted of blood. The CDR3 region reads CASSEGTGEETQYF. The DNA sequence follows: TGTGCCAGCAGTGAAGGGACAGGGGAGGAGACCCAGTACTTC.